Detailed here is one T cell receptor (beta chain). These data are taken from a study of blood T cell repertoires in COVID-19. Study-wide context: T cells, B-cell-depleted T cells, or PBMCs provided the cDNA or gDNA that served as material.

The CDR3 sequence is 15 residues long. The germline gives CDR1 SGHVS, CDR2 FNYEAQ. With 1 base removed from V and 5 bases from J, the gap between germline ends came to 11 bases. Clones were sequenced by immunoSEQ multiplex PCR, and TCRdb holds only the in-frame ones, with some missing. Found here are 150,000 to 200,000 clones, 90% to 95% of them singletons; the top ten hold 0.5% to 0.6%. Material: peripheral blood. The V gene is TRBV7-6, the J gene TRBJ2-2; TRBD1 might be the D (5 bases). The clonotype originates from a man aged 50 or older with acute or convalescent COVID-19. The CDR3 is CASSLGQGGTGELFF. The DNA of the CDR3 is TGTGCCAGCAGCTTAGGGCAGGGTGGGACCGGGGAGCTGTTTTTT.